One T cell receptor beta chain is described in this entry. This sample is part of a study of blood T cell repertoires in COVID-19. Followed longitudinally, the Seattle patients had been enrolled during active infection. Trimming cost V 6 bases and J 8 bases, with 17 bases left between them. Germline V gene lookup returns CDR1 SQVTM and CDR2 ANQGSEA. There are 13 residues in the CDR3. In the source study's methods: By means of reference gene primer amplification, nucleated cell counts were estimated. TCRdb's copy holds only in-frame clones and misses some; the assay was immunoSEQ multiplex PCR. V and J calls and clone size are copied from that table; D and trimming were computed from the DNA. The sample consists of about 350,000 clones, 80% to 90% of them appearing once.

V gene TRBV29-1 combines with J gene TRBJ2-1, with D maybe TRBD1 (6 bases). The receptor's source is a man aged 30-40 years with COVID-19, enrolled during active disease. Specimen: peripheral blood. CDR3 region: CSVTRQVFDEQFF. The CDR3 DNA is TGCAGCGTGACAAGACAGGTTTTCGATGAGCAGTTCTTC.